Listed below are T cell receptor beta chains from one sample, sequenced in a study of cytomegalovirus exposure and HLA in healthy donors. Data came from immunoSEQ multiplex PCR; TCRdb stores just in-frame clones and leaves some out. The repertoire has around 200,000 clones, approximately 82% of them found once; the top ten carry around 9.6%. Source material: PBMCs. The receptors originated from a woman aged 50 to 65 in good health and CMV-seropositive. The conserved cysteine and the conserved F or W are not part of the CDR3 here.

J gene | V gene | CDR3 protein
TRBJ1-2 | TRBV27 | ASSPRTGVNYGYT
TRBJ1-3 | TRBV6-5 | ASSYAKRPGNTIY
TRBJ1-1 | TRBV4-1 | ASSRTHAGIKTEAF
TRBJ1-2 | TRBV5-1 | ASSLGGTGYT
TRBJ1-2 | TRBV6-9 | ASREQGKGYGYT
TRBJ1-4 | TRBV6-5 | ASSVRTWEKLF
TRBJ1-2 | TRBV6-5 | ASSYRAGLTPRGYT
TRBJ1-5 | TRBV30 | AWSGGQQPNSNQPQH
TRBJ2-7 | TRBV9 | ASSLGQGAGEQY
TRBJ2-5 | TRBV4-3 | ASSQDVAVETQY
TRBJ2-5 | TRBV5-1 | ASSFGRGPEETQY
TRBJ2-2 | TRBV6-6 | ASSYSNSQGTGELF
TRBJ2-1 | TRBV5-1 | ASTVLWGGLNEQF
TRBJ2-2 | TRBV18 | ASSPVAGSNTGELF
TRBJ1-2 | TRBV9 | ASSSRTGGGYGYT
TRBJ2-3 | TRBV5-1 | ASSLELGLSTDTQY
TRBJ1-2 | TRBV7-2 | ASSPQGNYGYT
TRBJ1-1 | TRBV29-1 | SVGTITTLNTEAF
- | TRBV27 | ASSPQGPAHEQY
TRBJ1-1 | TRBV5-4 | ASSLAGWGGTEAF
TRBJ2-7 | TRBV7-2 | ASSLEVRDYEQY
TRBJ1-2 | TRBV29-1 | SGPDRDGYT
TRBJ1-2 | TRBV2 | ASRSGEGLGYGYT
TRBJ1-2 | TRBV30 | AWSLEPTGEGGYT
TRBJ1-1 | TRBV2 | ASSASYMNTEAF
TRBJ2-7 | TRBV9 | ASSVAAGSYEQY
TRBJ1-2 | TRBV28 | AGRQGAYGYT
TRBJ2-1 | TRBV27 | ASSSGTYNEQF
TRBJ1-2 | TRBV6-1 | ASSGRGGSYGYT
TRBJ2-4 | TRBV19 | ASSIGQGVIAKNIQY
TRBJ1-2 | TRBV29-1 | SVAGTGPFGYT
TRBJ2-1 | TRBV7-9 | ASSLSSGGINEQF